The TCR beta chain described here comes from a study of shared clonotypes between healthy human individuals. Study-wide context: CD4 naive and CD4 memory each took three plates per donor, while CD8 naive took two and CD8 memory one.

Germline V gene data show CDR1 as SGHTA and CDR2 as FQGNSA. The CDR3 extends over 16 amino acids. Trimming cost V 2 bases and J 2 bases, with 16 bases left between them. On this clone itself: What it recognizes is unknown.

Findings and limits, study-wide: In a handful of donors, around 4.8% of naive CD4 clonotypes appeared in common.

Data came from immunoSEQ multiplex PCR; TCRdb stores just in-frame clones and leaves some out. The sample lists fewer than 1.8 million clones, about 98.5% occurring once. The chain carries TRBV7-2 and TRBJ2-7; D possibly corresponds to TRBD1 (6 bases). The sample comprised naive CD4+ T cells sorted from blood. Documented subset: CD45RA+ positively selected. The TCR sequence derives from a man younger than 40 in good health. CDR3 protein: CASSLSRTGRPYEQYF. CDR3 DNA: TGTGCCAGCAGCTTATCCAGAACAGGGCGCCCCTACGAGCAGTACTTC.